The T cell receptor beta chain described here comes from a study of shared clonotypes between healthy human individuals. Naive CD8 isolation took CD45RO-negative cells positively selected for CCR7 and excluded terminally differentiated effector memory CD45RA+ cells. Some clones are missing from TCRdb's copy, which holds only in-frame ones; the method was immunoSEQ multiplex PCR. The sample contains about 2,200,000 clones, around 93% of which appear only once. Trimming removed 5 bases from V and 8 bases from J, with 13 bases in between. CDR1 and CDR2 from the germline V gene are SGHTA and FQGTGA. The CDR3 spans 13 residues.

The genes are TRBV7-3 and TRBJ1-5; no definite D call. The sequenced sample consisted of naive CD8+ T cells from PBMCs. The receptor was derived from a man younger than 35 in good health. Some clones in this sample may be carry-over from other donors' samples. CDR3 sequence reads: CASSPLTTEPQHF. In nucleotides, the CDR3 is TGTGCCAGCAGCCCTCTGACTACCGAGCCCCAGCATTTT.